The 31 T cell receptor beta chains reported below all come from one sample, sequenced in a study of neoadjuvant anti-PD-1 for oral cavity cancer. TCRdb's copy holds only in-frame clones and misses some; the assay was immunoSEQ multiplex PCR. Seen here are 25,000 to 40,000 clones, 80% observed once, and the top ten hold roughly 3.2%. The time point is: after neoadjuvant nivolumab, at surgical resection. The sample was PBMCs, taken after nivolumab (anti-PD-1) treatment. The source is a person aged 40 to 85 with oral cavity squamous cell carcinoma.

The chain combines TRBV28 with TRBJ1-2; TRBD1 might be the D (5 bases). Germline CDR1 and CDR2: MDHEN and SYDVKM. V lost 3 bases to trimming and J lost 3 bases, with 23 bases between them. The CDR3 is 18 amino acids. CDR3 nucleotides: TGTGCCAGCAGTTTCCCTTTGGGTTGGGGGGGAAAGGACTATGGCTACACCTTC. As protein: CASSFPLGWGGKDYGYTF.

This clone was seen only a few times. This sequence joins TRBV10-2 and TRBJ1-5; 8 positions match TRBD1. The J segment lost 6 bases and the V segment lost 6 bases, leaving 7 bases of the junction unmatched. The CDR3 has 14 amino acids. Germline V gene lookup returns CDR1 WSHSY and CDR2 SAAADI. Here the CDR3 DNA reads TGCGCCAGCAGCCCTTCAGGGGGCGGTCAGCCCCAGCATTTT. As protein: CASSPSGGGQPQHF.

This sequence joins TRBV6-1 and TRBJ1-2, with D possibly being TRBD1 (6 bases). Germline assignment: CDR1 MNHNS and CDR2 SASEGT. The CDR3 covers 12 residues. Trimming left V 7 bases short and J 2 bases short, with 8 bases between. CDR3 loop: CASKQGNYGYTF. The DNA for the CDR3 is TGTGCCAGCAAACAGGGAAACTATGGCTACACCTTC.

The genes are TRBV14 and TRBJ2-3; D is unresolved. This CDR3 comprises 19 residues. Germline V CDR1 and CDR2: SGHDN, FVKESK. The V end was cut by 5 bases, the J end by 0 bases, with 24 bases between. CDR3 bases: TGTGCCAGCAGCTACTTGCGCCGTGCACTAAATTCTAGCACAGATACGCAGTATTTT. Encoded protein: CASSYLRRALNSSTDTQYF.

This chain connects TRBV9 to TRBJ2-7; no firm D call. This CDR3 is built from 14 residues. CDR1 and CDR2 (germline): SGDLS, YYNGEE. The germline V and J ends were trimmed by 4 bases and 1 base, with 12 bases remaining between them. CDR3 loop: CASSPRDGSYEQYF. Here the CDR3 DNA reads TGTGCCAGCAGCCCTCGCGACGGATCCTACGAGCAGTACTTC. Using reference TRBV9 and TRBJ2-7 for the parts outside the CDR3, the full variable domain is DSGVTQTPKHLITATGQRVTLRCSPRSGDLSVYWYQQSLDQGLQFLIQYYNGEERAKGNILERFSAQQFPDLHSELNLSSLELGDSALYFCASSPRDGSYEQYFGPGTRLTVT.

The chain couples TRBV2 to TRBJ2-3, with TRBD1 matching 9 bases. The J segment lost 0 bases and the V segment lost 6 bases, leaving 7 bases of the junction unmatched. This CDR3 region has 16 residues. CDR1 and CDR2 from the germline V gene are SNHLY and FYNNEI. CDR3 DNA: TGTGCCAGCAGGCCCAGGGACAGGGCTAGCACAGATACGCAGTATTTT. Translation gives CASRPRDRASTDTQYF.

The chain is built from TRBV10-3 and TRBJ2-3; 10 bases fit TRBD1. This CDR3 has 15 residues. J lost 1 base, V lost 7 bases, and 5 bases had no gene match. Per germline, CDR1 ENHRY and CDR2 SYGVKD. The CDR3 here is CAIKLTGGRTDTQYF. The CDR3 DNA is TGTGCCATCAAACTGACAGGGGGCCGCACAGATACGCAGTATTTT.

This chain uses TRBV19 with TRBJ1-2; 9 bases map to TRBD1. CDR1 LNHDA and CDR2 SQIVND come from the germline V gene (reference sequence). With V trimmed by 6 bases and J by 4 bases, 18 bases remained unmatched. The CDR3 covers 18 residues. The CDR3 nucleotides are TGTGCCAGTAGCCCTTACAGGGGGCCTACTAGATTGACCTATGGCTACACCTTC. Translated: CASSPYRGPTRLTYGYTF.

The rearrangement uses TRBV9 and TRBJ1-6; the match to TRBD1 covers 10 bases. The CDR3 is 14 residues long. Germline V gene data show CDR1 as SGDLS and CDR2 as YYNGEE. The J segment lost 10 bases and the V segment lost 4 bases, leaving 5 bases of the junction unmatched. CDR3 bases: TGTGCCAGCAGCTCGGGACAGGGGAAATCACCCCTCCACTTT. As protein: CASSSGQGKSPLHF.

The V and J genes are TRBV11-2 and TRBJ2-7; no clear D. Germline CDR1 and CDR2: SGHAT and FQNNGV. Trimming removed 2 bases from V and 5 bases from J, with 16 bases in between. The CDR3 has 15 residues. The CDR3 DNA sequence: TGTGCCAGCAGCTTATTCGAATACCCGTGGGACGAGCAGTACTTC. Translated: CASSLFEYPWDEQYF.

This clone was seen only a few times. The V and J genes are TRBV20-1 and TRBJ1-2; unclear D gene. Per germline, CDR1 DFQATT and CDR2 SNEGSKA (reference sequence). V lost 5 bases to trimming and J lost 4 bases, with 5 bases between them. The CDR3 has 10 amino acids. Here the CDR3 reads CSAPSYGYTF. In nucleotides, the CDR3 is TGCAGTGCTCCTAGCTATGGCTACACCTTC.

The rearrangement joins TRBV19 to TRBJ2-1; 12 nucleotides align to TRBD2. The V gene's germline CDR1 is LNHDA and CDR2 SQIVND (reference sequence). V shed 8 bases, J shed 8 bases, and the junction held 13 bases outside the gene matches. The CDR3 consists of 16 residues. As DNA, the CDR3 is TGTGCCAGTTCTAGCGGGGGGGCCTTCTTAAGTGATGAGCAGTTCTTC. This sequence encodes CASSSGGAFLSDEQFF.

This clone has more than one count but fewer than ten. J is TRBJ2-1 and V is TRBV28; possibly TRBD2 for D (5 bases). CDR1 MDHEN and CDR2 SYDVKM come from the germline V gene. The V and J ends lost 3 bases and 5 bases respectively, with 14 bases between them. The CDR3 length is 15 residues. CDR3 sequence (DNA): TGTGCCAGCAGTTTGGCCAGCGGTCCCCACAATGAGCAGTTCTTC. Translated: CASSLASGPHNEQFF.

The V gene is TRBV29-1, the J gene TRBJ2-1; 7 bases fit TRBD1. The CDR3 covers 16 residues. Germline trimming cut 3 bases from V and 3 bases from J; bases unmatched to any gene: 11. Germline V CDR1 and CDR2: SQVTM, ANQGSEA. CDR3 in DNA: TGCAGCGTTGAGAGGCCCACAGGGGACGTCTACAATGAGCAGTTCTTC. Translation: CSVERPTGDVYNEQFF.

J is TRBJ2-2 and V is TRBV2; 12 positions agree with TRBD1. In germline, CDR1 is SNHLY, CDR2 FYNNEI. There are 17 residues in the CDR3. V lost 5 bases and J lost 4; bases outside the gene matches: 8. The CDR3 region has the DNA TGTGCCAGCAGTAGGGAGGGACAGGGGGCGAGCACCGGGGAGCTGTTTTTT. It yields the protein CASSREGQGASTGELFF.

This chain uses TRBV10-1 with TRBJ2-2; the match to TRBD1 covers 8 bases. The CDR3 spans 14 residues. V dropped 11 bases and J dropped 3; count of bases not matched to a gene: 8. The germline CDR1 and CDR2 sequences are WNHNN and SYGVQD (reference sequence). CDR3 sequence (DNA): TGCGCCTCGCAGGGGACAGGATACACCGGGGAGCTGTTTTTT. Translating it yields CASQGTGYTGELFF.

The chain recombines TRBV4-3 with TRBJ1-1; no definite D call. The CDR3 is 13 amino acids. The V and J ends lost 2 bases and 8 bases respectively, with 12 bases between them. Germline V gene sequence: CDR1 LGHNA, CDR2 YSLEER. CDR3 DNA: TGCGCCAGCAGCCAAATCCGCGCGGGGGAAGCTTTCTTT. Its protein product is CASSQIRAGEAFF.

The chain has TRBV27 and TRBJ2-7, with 10 positions matching TRBD2. The V gene's germline CDR1 is MNHEY and CDR2 SMNVEV (reference sequence). The CDR3 sequence is 13 residues long. V lost 6 bases to trimming and J lost 5 bases; unmatched junction nucleotides: 4. The CDR3 region is CASRLAGGHEQYF. In DNA, the CDR3 is TGTGCCAGCAGGTTAGCGGGGGGCCACGAGCAGTACTTC.

The chain couples TRBV27 to TRBJ2-1; D is ambiguous. This CDR3 is built from 15 residues. CDR1 is MNHEY, CDR2 SMNVEV, per germline (reference sequence). V was trimmed by 2 bases and J by 0 bases, leaving 8 bases between them. The CDR3 DNA is TGTGCCAGCAGTTTAGGCAGAAGCTCCTACAATGAGCAGTTCTTC. Its translation: CASSLGRSSYNEQFF.

The chain couples TRBV9 to TRBJ2-1; 7 positions match TRBD1. The CDR3 length is 14 residues. The germline V gene has CDR1 SGDLS and CDR2 YYNGEE. The V gene end was trimmed by 2 bases and the J gene end by 3 bases; junction bases not matched to a gene: 2. CDR3 loop: CASSVRDSYNEQFF. The CDR3 DNA reads TGTGCCAGCAGCGTCCGGGACAGCTACAATGAGCAGTTCTTC.

The chain recombines TRBV4-3 with TRBJ2-5, with D perhaps TRBD1 (7 bases). The V and J ends lost 0 bases and 6 bases respectively, with 17 bases between them. The CDR3 covers 16 residues. Per the germline V gene, CDR1 is LGHNA and CDR2 is YSLEER. The CDR3 protein is CASSQDPGGGAQTQYF. The CDR3 DNA reads as TGCGCCAGCAGCCAAGATCCTGGAGGGGGCGCGCAGACCCAGTACTTC.

V and J are TRBV7-2 and TRBJ1-1; D remains unclear. In germline, CDR1 is SGHTA, CDR2 FQGNSA. Trimming cost V 0 bases and J 1 base, with 9 bases left between them. There are 15 residues in the CDR3. The DNA of the CDR3 is TGTGCCAGCAGCTTAGCCAGGTTTGGGAACACTGAAGCTTTCTTT. This encodes CASSLARFGNTEAFF.

V gene TRBV2 combines with J gene TRBJ1-6; a weak D match, TRBD1 (6 bases). With 10 bases removed from V and 8 bases from J, the gap between germline ends came to 21 bases. Germline values: CDR1 SNHLY, CDR2 FYNNEI. The CDR3 has 15 residues. CDR3 coding DNA: TGTGCCACGAAGAGGGACACAAGTCAGGATTCACCCCTCCACTTT. Translating it yields CATKRDTSQDSPLHF.

This chain links TRBV5-8 with TRBJ2-6; no firm D call. Germline V CDR1 and CDR2: SGHTS, YDEGEE. Trimming shortened V by 0 bases and J by 0 bases, and 7 bases separated the two germline ends. This CDR3 contains 16 residues. DNA of the CDR3: TGTGCCAGCAGCTTGGTTTTGGACTCTGGGGCCAACGTCCTGACTTTC. This codes for CASSLVLDSGANVLTF.

The rearrangement joins TRBV27 to TRBJ2-7; 8 bases map to TRBD1. The CDR3 covers 14 residues. The germline CDR1 and CDR2 sequences are MNHEY and SMNVEV (reference sequence). Trimming removed 0 bases from V and 4 bases from J; junction bases left unmatched: 2. The CDR3 reads CASSLSDRGYEQYF. CDR3 in DNA: TGTGCCAGCAGTTTATCTGACAGGGGTTACGAGCAGTACTTC.

This clone occurred a few times. This sample also contains other DNA sequences that code for the same CDR3. CDR3 region: CASSLLSNQPQHF. CDR3 coding DNA: TGTGCCAGCAGCCTACTTAGCAATCAGCCCCAGCATTTT. V and J are TRBV7-8 and TRBJ1-5; no clear D. Looked up from germline, CDR1 is SGHVS and CDR2 is FQNEAQ. Trimming left V 5 bases short and J 0 bases short, with 5 bases between. The CDR3 totals 13 residues.

This rearrangement joins TRBV9 to TRBJ1-1, with a weak D call TRBD1 (5 bases). V was clipped by 2 bases and J by 0 bases, with 14 bases between them. There are 16 residues in the CDR3. CDR1 and CDR2 (germline): SGDLS, YYNGEE. In DNA, the CDR3 is TGTGCCAGCAGCGTTAGGGGCGGGGTCATGAACACTGAAGCTTTCTTT. Its translation: CASSVRGGVMNTEAFF.

This clone was found once. The chain is built from TRBV6-6 and TRBJ2-5; D gene unclear. V was pared by 2 bases and J by 1 base, with 2 bases between. Germline V gene sequence: CDR1 MNHNY, CDR2 SVGAGI (reference sequence). This CDR3 spans 12 amino acids. The CDR3 bases are TGTGCCAGCAGTTACCTCCAAGAGACCCAGTACTTC. As protein: CASSYLQETQYF.

The V and J genes are TRBV6-6 and TRBJ1-5, with D possibly being TRBD1 (6 bases). CDR3 length: 13 amino acids. The germline V and J ends were trimmed by 9 bases and 7 bases, with 16 bases remaining between them. Germline CDR1 MNHNY, CDR2 SVGAGI (reference sequence). The CDR3 spells CASLPQGQQPQHF. The CDR3, as DNA: TGTGCCAGTCTCCCACAGGGTCAGCAGCCCCAGCATTTT.

The chain joins TRBV27 to TRBJ1-5; TRBD1 is a possible D gene (5 bases). Germline V lookup: CDR1 MNHEY, CDR2 SMNVEV (reference sequence). Trimming stripped 2 bases from V and 2 bases from J, with 16 bases between. CDR3 length: 17 amino acids. The CDR3 region has the DNA TGTGCCAGCAGTTTAGGAGGGACGAGCGGGGGCAATCAGCCCCAGCATTTT. Translating it yields CASSLGGTSGGNQPQHF.

The gene calls are TRBV4-2 and TRBJ1-2, with D hard to call. V was clipped by 5 bases and J by 5 bases, with 21 bases between them. Per germline, CDR1 LGHNA and CDR2 YNFKEQ. This CDR3 comprises 16 residues. The CDR3 region is CASSEGSLLLGYGYTF. The CDR3 DNA is TGTGCCAGCAGCGAGGGAAGCCTCCTTCTAGGGTATGGCTACACCTTC.